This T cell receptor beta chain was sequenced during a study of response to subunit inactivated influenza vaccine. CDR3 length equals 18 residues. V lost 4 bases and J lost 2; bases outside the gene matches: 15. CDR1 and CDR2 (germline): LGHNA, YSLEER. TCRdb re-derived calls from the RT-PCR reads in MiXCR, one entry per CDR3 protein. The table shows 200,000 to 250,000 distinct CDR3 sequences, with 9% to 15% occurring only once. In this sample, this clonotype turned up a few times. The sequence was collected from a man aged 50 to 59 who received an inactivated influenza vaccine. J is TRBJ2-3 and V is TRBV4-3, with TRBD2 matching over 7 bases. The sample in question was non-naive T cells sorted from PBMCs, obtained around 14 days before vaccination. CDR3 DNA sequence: TGCGCCAGCAGCCCGCGCCGCGCGGCTAGCGGAATCACAGATACGCAGTATTTT. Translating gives CASSPRRAASGITDTQYF.